These T cell receptor beta chains were read from a single sample in a study of monozygotic twins with inflammatory bowel disease. From its re-call of the 5' RACE reads, TCRdb lists each CDR3 protein once, without DNA. Listed are around 99,000 distinct CDR3 sequences; 9.5% to 15% falls within the top ten. Sequencing was performed on blood. Receptors were obtained from a human donor with ulcerative colitis or Crohn's disease, or a healthy co-twin of an affected twin (not recorded which). The CDR3 runs from the conserved cysteine through the conserved F or W. Fields, in order: V gene, CDR3 length, J gene, CDR3 protein.

TRBV7-3	14	TRBJ2-2	CASSFDLNTGELFF
TRBV12-3/TRBV12-4	15	TRBJ1-4	CASRNRGQGDEKLFF
TRBV29-1	12	TRBJ1-1	CSAMTLNTEAFF
TRBV7-9	13	TRBJ2-2	CASRSGSLGELFF
TRBV5-1	14	TRBJ2-5	CASSFPGVGETQYF
TRBV20-1	12	TRBJ1-1	CSAADGNTEAFF
TRBV5-5	15	TRBJ1-6	CASSEGNSYNSPLHF
TRBV12-3/TRBV12-4	15	TRBJ1-5	CASSLGTDYNQPQHF
TRBV19	14	TRBJ1-5	CASSPSGGNQPQHF
TRBV7-9	15	TRBJ2-3	CASRGAGGWTDTQYF
TRBV5-1	16	TRBJ2-1	CASSPTGGGEPSEQFF
TRBV20-1	14	TRBJ1-2	CSASKQGTLGGYTF
TRBV6-5	15	TRBJ2-5	CASSLRLTGEETQYF
TRBV3-1	14	TRBJ2-7	CASSQDNRDHEQYF
TRBV6-6	14	TRBJ2-7	CASSTSGVGYEQYF
TRBV9	13	TRBJ1-1	CASSAGPNTEAFF
TRBV18	14	TRBJ2-5	CASSPGTARETQYF
TRBV7-2	16	TRBJ2-3	CASSLPYSGGADTQYF
TRBV5-1	15	TRBJ1-1	CASSDGTPEATEAFF
TRBV20-1	16	TRBJ2-3	CSARDAGTGSTDTQYF
TRBV5-1	16	TRBJ1-1	CASSLGSSSWNTEAFF
TRBV7-6	16	TRBJ1-2	CASSLYPQEDNYGYTF
TRBV9	17	TRBJ1-2	CASSVDPVAGNNYGYTF
TRBV28	16	TRBJ2-3	CASSSSSGTSTDTQYF
TRBV7-9	16	TRBJ1-2	CASSLGDRPKDYGYTF
TRBV6-5	15	TRBJ2-7	CASSYFGTSGYEQYF
TRBV4-2	15	TRBJ1-3	CASSQASGREHTIYF
TRBV12-3/TRBV12-4	14	TRBJ2-3	CASTAWGSTDTQYF
TRBV5-1	17	TRBJ2-3	CASSPNQLAKSTDTQYF
TRBV2	14	TRBJ1-5	CASRGQGGSQPQHF
TRBV30	13	TRBJ2-5	CAWNTGWGETQYF
TRBV12-3/TRBV12-4	13	TRBJ1-1	CASTPSGDTEAFF
TRBV2	14	TRBJ2-5	CASSDPANRETQYF
TRBV7-6	15	TRBJ2-1	CASSLGLADTLEQFF
TRBV29-1	14	TRBJ1-1	CSVEGPKGYTEAFF